The entry that follows covers one T cell receptor beta chain sequence. This clonotype was observed a few times. Its antigen remains unidentified. The record has no base qualities; no much larger clone is one base away. The record originates from a study of T cell repertoires in cytomegalovirus infection (dated by TCRdb to between 2017 and 2020). Context from the whole study: The HLA type of each donor mattered for the analysis, because public TCR beta signatures pointed to carriage of CMV infection along with the matching HLA type. Overall results and qualifications from the work: The ex vivo response was dominated by HLA-C-restricted CMV-specific TCR beta clonotypes, and the single most frequent clonotype in two of eight donors was supplied by these HLA-C-restricted clonotypes. Cumulative frequency of public TCR beta family members discriminated carriers of CMV infection plus the relevant HLA type in this cohort and an independent 352-donor cohort.

Per the germline V gene (reference sequence), MNHNY is the CDR1 and SVGAGI is the CDR2. Counted from cysteine to phenylalanine, this CDR3 has 13 amino acids. The only DNA kept is the CDR3, 39 bases in frame from the first base. At the junction V is shortened by 10 bases and J by 6 bases, with 18 bases in between. The sequencer listed for this sample is Illumina HiSeq 1500. The public reads were reprocessed in TCRdb via fastp at Q25 and MiXCR, keeping in-frame beta chains. Identical CDR3 protein sequences are pooled into one entry, listed with their most common genes and DNA. Across this sample there are 130,000 or so distinct CDR3 sequences, with roughly 6% seen only once. Of the sample, over 15% is held by the ten largest clones.

Material for sequencing was PBMCs. This TCR derives from a human donor in good health (CMV status not recorded). Some clones in this sample may be carry-over from other donors' samples. This chain joins TRBV6-6 to TRBJ1-1; matching of 6 bases hints at TRBD1 as the D gene. The CDR3 reads CATVQGWSAEAFF. The base sequence is TGTGCCACCGTACAGGGCTGGAGCGCTGAAGCTTTCTTT.